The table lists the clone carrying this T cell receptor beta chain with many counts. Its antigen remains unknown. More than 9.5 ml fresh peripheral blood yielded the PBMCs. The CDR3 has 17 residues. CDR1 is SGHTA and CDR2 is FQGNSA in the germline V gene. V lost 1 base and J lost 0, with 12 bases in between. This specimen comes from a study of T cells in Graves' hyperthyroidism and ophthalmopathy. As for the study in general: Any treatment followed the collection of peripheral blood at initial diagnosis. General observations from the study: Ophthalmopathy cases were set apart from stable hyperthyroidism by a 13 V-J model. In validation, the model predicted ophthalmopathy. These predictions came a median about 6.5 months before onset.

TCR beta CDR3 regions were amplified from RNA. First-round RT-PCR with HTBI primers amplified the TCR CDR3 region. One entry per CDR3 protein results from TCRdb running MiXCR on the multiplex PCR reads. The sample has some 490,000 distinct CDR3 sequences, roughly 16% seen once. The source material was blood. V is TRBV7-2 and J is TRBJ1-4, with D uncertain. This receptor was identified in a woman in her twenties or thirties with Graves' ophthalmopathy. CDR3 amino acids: CASSLVAPRATNEKLFF. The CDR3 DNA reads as TGTGCCAGCAGCTTAGTGGCCCCTCGAGCAACTAATGAAAAACTGTTTTTT.